These 26 T cell receptor beta chains share one sample of origin, sequenced in a study of cytomegalovirus exposure and HLA in healthy donors. It was with 60 Vbeta and 13 Jbeta primers that the PCR ran. The data were produced by immunoSEQ multiplex PCR, yet TCRdb's version contains in-frame clones alone and is incomplete. The sample records 90,000 to 150,000 clones, roughly 70% being singletons. Sequencing used PBMCs. These receptors were obtained from a woman aged 40 to 50 in good health and CMV-seropositive.

The chain combines TRBV7-7 with TRBJ2-2; TRBD1 agrees at 7 bases. Germline CDR1 and CDR2: SSHAT and FNYEAQ (reference sequence). The CDR3 is 18 amino acids. V was clipped by 0 bases and J by 0 bases; unmatched bases: 7. The CDR3 sequence is CASSLAPRGISNTGELFF. The CDR3 coding sequence is TGTGCCAGCAGCTTAGCGCCCAGGGGGATCTCGAACACCGGGGAGCTGTTTTTT.

The chain has TRBV4-1 and TRBJ2-7; 9 bases are a match to TRBD2. V lost 6 bases and J lost 3; bases outside the gene matches: 9. CDR1 and CDR2 (germline): MGHRA, YSYEKL. The CDR3 extends over 15 amino acids. The CDR3 loop is CASSPIAGVRYEQYF. CDR3 nucleotides: TGCGCCAGCAGTCCTATAGCGGGAGTACGCTACGAGCAGTACTTC.

The rearrangement links TRBV4-3 to TRBJ1-5, with unresolved D. V lost 3 bases and J 5 bases, leaving 11 bases between the germline ends. The CDR3 has 14 amino acids. CDR1 is LGHNA, CDR2 YSLEER, per germline. The CDR3 loop is CASSQLRGYQPQHF. The CDR3 nucleotides are TGCGCCAGCAGCCAGCTGCGAGGATATCAGCCCCAGCATTTT.

The chain links TRBV27 to TRBJ2-1; 12 nucleotides align to TRBD2. V gave up 4 bases and J gave up 2 bases; unmatched junction bases: 3. Per germline, CDR1 MNHEY and CDR2 SMNVEV (reference sequence). This CDR3 has 16 amino acids. CDR3 in DNA: TGTGCCAGCAGTTCAGGACTAGCGGGGACCTACAATGAGCAGTTCTTC. Amino acid sequence: CASSSGLAGTYNEQFF.

The gene calls are TRBV4-3 and TRBJ2-4; D ambiguous. V was cut by 1 base and J by 0 bases, with 13 bases left in between. The CDR3 is 17 residues long. Looked up from germline, CDR1 is LGHNA and CDR2 is YSLEER. As DNA, the CDR3 is TGCGCCAGCAGCCAAGTTCCCCGGTCACTAGCCAAAAACATTCAGTACTTC. It specifies CASSQVPRSLAKNIQYF.

This rearrangement joins TRBV7-6 to TRBJ1-3; no clear D. CDR1 is SGHVS, CDR2 FNYEAQ, per germline. Trimming left V 1 base short and J 3 bases short, with 7 bases between. The CDR3 runs 14 residues. As DNA, the CDR3 is TGTGCCAGCAGCTTAGTTGGGCTTGGAAACACCATATATTTT. As protein: CASSLVGLGNTIYF. The full variable domain, with the rest looked up from reference TRBV7-6 and TRBJ1-3, is GAGVSQSPRYKVTKRGQDVALRCDPISGHVSLYWYRQALGQGPEFLTYFNYEAQQDKSGLPNDRFSAERPEGSISTLTIQRTEQRDSAMYRCASSLVGLGNTIYFGEGSWLTVV.

The V gene is TRBV7-9, the J gene TRBJ1-5, with D perhaps matching TRBD1 (5 bases). The CDR3 spans 16 residues. Germline CDR1 is SEHNR and CDR2 is FQNEAQ (reference sequence). The V and J ends lost 6 bases and 1 base respectively, with 16 bases between them. In DNA form, the CDR3 reads TGTGCCAGCAGGTCCACCATTGGGGCGAGCAATCAGCCCCAGCATTTT. This gives the protein CASRSTIGASNQPQHF.

The rearrangement joins TRBV6-5 to TRBJ1-2, with a tentative D call TRBD1 (5 bases). Germline V gives CDR1 MNHEY, CDR2 SVGAGI. The V end was cut by 2 bases, the J end by 12 bases, with 16 bases between. This CDR3 has 13 amino acids. In nucleotides, the CDR3 is TGTGCCAGCAGTTACGGCAGGGCTGAGGTCAACACCTTC. This encodes CASSYGRAEVNTF.

The chain joins TRBV19 to TRBJ2-1, with 7 bases fitting TRBD2. Germline lookup yields CDR1 LNHDA and CDR2 SQIVND (reference sequence). Trimming at V came to 6 bases and at J to 6 bases, leaving 11 bases not matched to a gene. The CDR3 contains 15 residues. Here the CDR3 reads CASSPSVGRVNEQFF. The DNA for the CDR3 is TGTGCCAGTAGCCCGTCCGTGGGGAGGGTCAATGAGCAGTTCTTC. The full variable domain, its missing parts supplied by reference TRBV19 and TRBJ2-1, is DGGITQSPKYLFRKEGQNVTLSCEQNLNHDAMYWYRQDPGQGLRLIYYSQIVNDFQKGDIAEGYSVSREKKESFPLTVTSAQKNPTAFYLCASSPSVGRVNEQFFGPGTRLTVL.

This clone was detected a few times. The J gene is TRBJ1-4, the V gene TRBV2; maybe TRBD1 (6 bases). V lost 2 bases and J 7 bases, leaving 14 bases between the germline ends. Germline values: CDR1 SNHLY, CDR2 FYNNEI. The CDR3 runs to 15 residues. In DNA form, the CDR3 reads TGTGCCAGCAGTGAACGGGCAGGGGCAGTTGAAAAACTGTTTTTT. Encoded protein: CASSERAGAVEKLFF.

The chain employs TRBV11-1 and TRBJ2-1; D may be TRBD2 (7 bases). V lost 0 bases, J lost 6 bases, and 15 bases lay in between. The CDR3 has 16 amino acids. Germline-derived CDR1 and CDR2 are SGHAT and FQDESV (reference sequence). For the CDR3, the DNA is TGTGCCAGCAGCTTAGCGAAGGGGGACTACTTCAATGAGCAGTTCTTC. Encoded protein: CASSLAKGDYFNEQFF.

The CDR3 coding sequence is TGTGCCAGCAGCGTAGGCGGGACGACCTACGAGCAGTACTTC. It codes for CASSVGGTTYEQYF. This chain joins TRBV9 and TRBJ2-7; maybe TRBD2 (6 bases). This CDR3 is 14 amino acids long. Trimming took 0 bases from V and 2 from J, leaving 9 bases between them. Germline V gives CDR1 SGDLS, CDR2 YYNGEE.

This rearrangement joins TRBV4-3 to TRBJ1-1; D is perhaps TRBD1 (6 bases). Per the germline V gene, CDR1 is LGHNA and CDR2 is YSLEER. Trimming shortened V by 3 bases and J by 0 bases, and 14 bases separated the two germline ends. CDR3 length: 16 residues. CDR3 sequence: CASSQDSAGVNTEAFF. The CDR3 DNA follows: TGCGCCAGCAGCCAGGACAGTGCGGGAGTGAACACTGAAGCTTTCTTT.

This chain links TRBV7-2 with TRBJ1-1, with 8 positions matching TRBD1. This CDR3 spans 15 amino acids. The V and J ends lost 5 bases and 1 base, in that order; junction bases with no gene match: 6. Germline V gene data show CDR1 as SGHTA and CDR2 as FQGNSA. CDR3 sequence: CASSPGTGRNTEAFF. The CDR3 DNA is TGTGCCAGCAGCCCAGGGACAGGTAGGAACACTGAAGCTTTCTTT.

This chain joins TRBV7-9 and TRBJ2-7; possibly TRBD2 for D (5 bases). This CDR3 comprises 14 residues. The V end lost 8 bases, the J end lost 6 bases, and 20 bases lay between the germline ends. CDR1 SEHNR and CDR2 FQNEAQ come from the germline V gene (reference sequence). The CDR3 region is CASRTRGNGGEQYF. CDR3 nucleotides: TGTGCCAGCCGGACTCGAGGGAATGGAGGCGAGCAGTACTTC.

V gene TRBV4-3 combines with J gene TRBJ1-4, with D unresolved. The germline V and J ends were trimmed by 2 bases and 7 bases, with 8 bases remaining between them. The germline gives CDR1 LGHNA, CDR2 YSLEER. The CDR3 consists of 13 residues. CDR3: CASSQLTGEKLFF. The CDR3 DNA is TGCGCCAGCAGCCAATTGACGGGTGAAAAACTGTTTTTT.

The CDR3 coding sequence is TGTGCCAGTAGTATTGTAGGAGTGGGGAGCACTGAAGCTTTCTTT. Translating it yields CASSIVGVGSTEAFF. The chain couples TRBV19 to TRBJ1-1, with D uncertain. Trimming removed 3 bases at V and 4 bases at J, with 15 bases between. The CDR3 has 15 amino acids. Germline V gives CDR1 LNHDA, CDR2 SQIVND (reference sequence).

The chain links TRBV4-2 to TRBJ2-6; D may be TRBD2 (5 bases). Germline V CDR1 and CDR2: LGHNA, YNFKEQ. The CDR3 loop spans 16 amino acids. Deletions cut 0 bases from V and 0 bases from J, with 6 bases between. The CDR3 is CASSQEGSSGANVLTF. CDR3 nucleotides: TGTGCCAGCAGCCAAGAAGGGAGCTCTGGGGCCAACGTCCTGACTTTC.

This chain joins TRBV2 and TRBJ2-7; TRBD1 agrees at 7 bases. J gave up 5 bases and V 1 base, and 2 bases lay outside the gene matches. This CDR3 region has 13 residues. The V gene's germline CDR1 is SNHLY and CDR2 FYNNEI. CDR3 sequence: CASSEGTGNEQYF. The CDR3 DNA reads as TGTGCCAGCAGTGAAGGGACAGGTAACGAGCAGTACTTC.

DNA of the CDR3: TGTGCCAGCAGCTCGCAATTCACAGGGGGATTGAACACTGAAGCTTTCTTT. Amino acid sequence: CASSSQFTGGLNTEAFF. J is TRBJ1-1 and V is TRBV7-2; 8 bases map to TRBD1. Per germline, CDR1 SGHTA and CDR2 FQGNSA. Trimming at V came to 4 bases and at J to 0 bases, leaving 10 bases not matched to a gene. CDR3 size: 17 residues.

The rearrangement uses TRBV27 and TRBJ2-1; perhaps TRBD1 as D (6 bases). The V end was cut by 3 bases, the J end by 4 bases, with 16 bases between. CDR1 is MNHEY, CDR2 SMNVEV, per germline (reference sequence). The CDR3 covers 16 residues. The CDR3: CASSFSGQGIYNEQFF. The CDR3 bases are TGTGCCAGCAGTTTTTCGGGGCAGGGGATATACAATGAGCAGTTCTTC.

This sequence joins TRBV5-1 and TRBJ1-4; TRBD1 matches 7 bases. The J segment lost 6 bases and the V segment lost 4 bases, leaving 6 bases of the junction unmatched. There are 14 residues in the CDR3. Germline V lookup: CDR1 SGHRS, CDR2 YFSETQ. Here the CDR3 reads CASSPGGQDEKLFF. The CDR3, as DNA: TGCGCCAGCAGCCCAGGGGGGCAGGATGAAAAACTGTTTTTT.

This chain uses TRBV27 with TRBJ2-1, with 7 bases that match TRBD2. Germline V gene data show CDR1 as MNHEY and CDR2 as SMNVEV (reference sequence). Germline trimming cut 3 bases from V and 3 bases from J; bases unmatched to any gene: 5. CDR3 length equals 15 residues. The CDR3 nucleotides read TGTGCCAGCAGTTTTGGCGGGGGAGACTACAATGAGCAGTTCTTC. Amino acids: CASSFGGGDYNEQFF.

This clone was observed a few times. The chain is built from TRBV7-9 and TRBJ1-2; 7 nucleotides match TRBD1. This CDR3 is built from 14 residues. CDR1 and CDR2 (germline): SEHNR, FQNEAQ (reference sequence). V lost 1 base to trimming and J lost 1 base; unmatched junction nucleotides: 0. CDR3 amino acids: CASSLDRGNYGYTF. The DNA of the CDR3 is TGTGCCAGCAGCTTAGACAGGGGTAACTATGGCTACACCTTC.

This rearrangement joins TRBV5-1 to TRBJ2-2; D is perhaps TRBD2 (6 bases). CDR3 size: 16 residues. Trimming took 4 bases from V and 4 from J, leaving 17 bases between them. Germline V gene sequence: CDR1 SGHRS, CDR2 YFSETQ. The chain's CDR3 is CASSKIGQEGTGELFF. The CDR3 coding sequence is TGCGCCAGCAGCAAAATCGGGCAGGAGGGCACCGGGGAGCTGTTTTTT.

This chain uses TRBV4-3 with TRBJ2-5, with 15 bases aligning to TRBD2. There are 22 residues in the CDR3. From germline, CDR1 is LGHNA and CDR2 YSLEER. V shed 0 bases, J shed 4 bases, and the junction held 18 bases outside the gene matches. As DNA, the CDR3 is TGCGCCAGCAGCCAAGAATTAGTAGTTTCGGGGACTAGCGGGGGGTCACGAGAGACCCAGTACTTC. It codes for CASSQELVVSGTSGGSRETQYF.